This entry concerns a single T cell receptor (beta chain). This entry comes from a study of T cell changes during pregnancy in multiple sclerosis. The V and J ends lost 3 bases and 5 bases respectively, with 8 bases between them. Germline CDR1 reads KGHSH; CDR2 reads LQKENI. The CDR3 covers 12 residues. Libraries were prepared by immunoSEQ multiplex PCR; TCRdb keeps only in-frame clonotypes and omits some of them. The repertoire consists of about 130,000 clones, with about 96% occurring once and the leading ten covering less than 0.55%. The sample consisted of peripheral blood, taken after pregnancy. The clonotype originates from a female donor with multiple sclerosis, enrolled in a pregnancy study. The J gene is TRBJ2-7, the V gene TRBV18; D is undetermined. The CDR3 region is CASSPRENEQYF. Here the CDR3 DNA reads TGTGCCAGCTCACCTCGCGAGAACGAGCAGTACTTC.